What follows are 22 T cell receptor beta chains derived from one specimen sequenced in a study of neurological immune-mediated disorders. A single record per CDR3 protein comes from TCRdb applying MiXCR to the 5' RACE reads. The sample includes approximately 38,000 distinct CDR3 sequences, approximately 10% of them seen just once. Sequenced input: CD4+ T cells from blood. Every receptor here comes from a woman aged 25 to 39 with HTLV-1-associated myelopathy (HAM/TSP).

Remarks on this clonotype: A read error may be the cause here, since a much bigger clone is one base away. Here the CDR3 reads CASSLAVNYGYTF. As DNA, the CDR3 is TGTGCCAGCAGCTTAGCAGTGAACTATGGCTACACCTTC. This sequence joins TRBV7-9 and TRBJ1-2; D is unclear. Germline lookup yields CDR1 SEHNR and CDR2 FQNEAQ (reference sequence). The ends were cut back, 0 bases at V and 2 bases at J, with 4 bases in the middle. The CDR3 length is 13 residues.

This clonotype was counted many times. V and J are TRBV20-1 and TRBJ1-1, with D possibly matching TRBD1 (5 bases). There are 12 residues in the CDR3. The germline CDR1 and CDR2 sequences are DFQATT and SNEGSKA (reference sequence). Trimming stripped 4 bases from V and 1 base from J, with 7 bases between. This CDR3 reads CSATDRNTEAFF. CDR3 nucleotides: TGCAGTGCTACCGACAGGAACACTGAAGCTTTCTTT.

This clonotype was picked up many times. The chain employs TRBV12-3 or TRBV12-4 and TRBJ1-1, with D unclear. The CDR3 covers 14 residues. The ends were cut back, 0 bases at V and 6 bases at J, with 11 bases in the middle. The CDR3 loop reads CASSLASQRAEAFF. The CDR3 region has the DNA TGTGCCAGCAGTTTAGCGTCCCAACGGGCTGAAGCTTTCTTT.

This clonotype was found many times. This chain links TRBV5-5 with TRBJ2-2; D unclear. Germline V gene lookup returns CDR1 SGHKS and CDR2 YYEKEE (reference sequence). CDR3 length: 15 residues. Trimming removed 4 bases from V and 5 bases from J, with 15 bases in between. The CDR3 nucleotides are TGTGCCAGCAGCCCTACAGACTCAATTACCGGGGAGCTGTTTTTT. Protein product: CASSPTDSITGELFF.

This clonotype was recorded many times. The gene calls are TRBV5-1 and TRBJ2-2; tentatively, D is TRBD2 (5 bases). Germline V CDR1 and CDR2: SGHRS, YFSETQ. CDR3 size: 14 residues. Trimming removed 5 bases from V and 1 base from J, with 9 bases in between. CDR3 loop: CASRSGLNTGELFF. CDR3 DNA: TGCGCCAGCAGATCGGGGTTGAACACCGGGGAGCTGTTTTTT.

This clonotype was found a few times. The CDR3 sequence: CASSLGSLGGTDTQYF. The CDR3 DNA is TGTGCCAGCAGCTTAGGGTCGTTGGGAGGCACAGATACGCAGTATTTT. This chain connects TRBV7-9 to TRBJ2-3; TRBD2 is a possible D gene (5 bases). Trimming took 1 base from V and 1 from J, leaving 12 bases between them. The CDR3 runs to 16 residues. Germline lookup yields CDR1 SEHNR and CDR2 FQNEAQ (reference sequence).

There are many counts of this clonotype. The J gene is TRBJ2-1, the V gene TRBV10-3; 12 positions agree with TRBD2. This CDR3 is 14 amino acids long. The V gene's germline CDR1 is ENHRY and CDR2 SYGVKD. The junction had 4 bases not matched to a gene; V was cut back by 8 bases and J by 5 bases. DNA for the CDR3: TGTGCCATCCGGACTAGCGGGGACAACAATGAGCAGTTCTTC. Protein: CAIRTSGDNNEQFF.

This clonotype was detected ten times or more. The CDR3 protein is CASSYGRGFGIQYF. The CDR3 DNA reads as TGTGCCAGCAGTTACGGCCGCGGGTTTGGCATTCAGTACTTC. The chain recombines TRBV6-5 with TRBJ2-4; perhaps TRBD2 as D (5 bases). V lost 2 bases and J lost 9, with 14 bases in between. The CDR3 is made up of 14 amino acids. Germline CDR1 reads MNHEY; CDR2 reads SVGAGI.

V gene TRBV20-1 combines with J gene TRBJ2-7; 7 bases are a match to TRBD2. The CDR3 length is 15 residues. The ends lost 3 bases at V and 4 bases at J; junction bases unmatched: 12. Germline CDR1 reads DFQATT; CDR2 reads SNEGSKA (reference sequence). The CDR3 region is CSARVSMGGGYEQYF. The CDR3 DNA reads as TGCAGTGCTAGGGTTAGCATGGGGGGAGGGTACGAGCAGTACTTC.

This clonotype has ten or more counts. This chain links TRBV25-1 with TRBJ1-2; 11 positions agree with TRBD1. The CDR3 is made up of 14 amino acids. V shed 5 bases and J 2 bases; nucleotides not matched to a gene: 1. Germline V gives CDR1 MGHDK, CDR2 SYGVNS. CDR3 nucleotide sequence: TGTGCCAGCAGTCGGACAGGGGGCAACTATGGCTACACCTTC. It encodes CASSRTGGNYGYTF.

This clonotype was counted ten times or more. The chain employs TRBV5-1 and TRBJ2-3; tentative D call: TRBD1 (5 bases). CDR3 length: 15 residues. V shed 4 bases and J shed 1 base, with 13 bases lying between them. CDR1 and CDR2 from the germline V gene are SGHRS and YFSETQ. CDR3 loop: CASSPRQSRTDTQYF. CDR3 bases: TGCGCCAGCAGCCCAAGACAGAGTCGCACAGATACGCAGTATTTT.

Ten or more counts support this clonotype. The J gene is TRBJ2-4, the V gene TRBV7-9, with D hard to call. V was shortened by 5 bases and J by 8 bases, with 10 bases between the two germline ends. This CDR3 spans 12 amino acids. The germline V gene encodes CDR1 SEHNR and CDR2 FQNEAQ (reference sequence). The CDR3 region is CASSPVGDIQYF. In DNA, the CDR3 is TGTGCCAGCAGCCCAGTAGGAGACATTCAGTACTTC.

This clonotype appeared many times. The rearrangement uses TRBV25-1 and TRBJ1-6; perhaps TRBD1 as D (5 bases). The CDR3 extends over 14 amino acids. Germline lookup yields CDR1 MGHDK and CDR2 SYGVNS. V was shortened by 2 bases and J by 11 bases, with 13 bases between the two germline ends. CDR3 sequence reads: CASSERGRTAPLHF. Here the CDR3 DNA reads TGTGCCAGCAGTGAACGGGGACGGACTGCACCCCTCCACTTT. The full variable domain, its missing parts supplied by reference TRBV25-1 and TRBJ1-6, is EADIYQTPRYLVIGTGKKITLECSQTMGHDKMYWYQQDPGMELHLIHYSYGVNSTEKGDLSSESTVSRIRTEHFPLTLESARPSHTSQYLCASSERGRTAPLHFGNGTRLTVT.

There are many counts of this clonotype. The CDR3: CASSIRGSYTEAFF. The CDR3 nucleotides are TGTGCCAGTAGTATCCGGGGTTCTTACACTGAAGCTTTCTTT. The chain links TRBV19 to TRBJ1-1; D unclear. V was clipped by 3 bases and J by 3 bases, with 11 bases between them. Germline loops: CDR1 LNHDA, CDR2 SQIVND (reference sequence). There are 14 residues in the CDR3.

This clonotype was counted ten times or more. This chain links TRBV10-2 with TRBJ2-7; 7 positions agree with TRBD2. Trimming cost V 0 bases and J 9 bases; bases outside gene matches: 2. The CDR3 totals 12 residues. Germline lookup yields CDR1 WSHSY and CDR2 SAAADI. CDR3 loop: CASSESGGRQYF. DNA for the CDR3: TGCGCCAGCAGTGAGTCCGGGGGGAGGCAGTACTTC.

This clonotype was detected ten times or more. The chain combines TRBV10-3 with TRBJ1-5; 10 bases line up with TRBD1. The CDR3 contains 12 residues. Per the germline V gene, CDR1 is ENHRY and CDR2 is SYGVKD. The junction had 4 bases not matched to a gene; V was cut back by 8 bases and J by 9 bases. The CDR3 DNA follows: TGTGCCATCGGGACAGGGGATCGGCCCCAGCATTTT. Amino acids: CAIGTGDRPQHF.

This clonotype was detected many times. This chain uses TRBV20-1 with TRBJ2-7, with TRBD2 identical over 8 bases. CDR1 and CDR2 (germline): DFQATT, SNEGSKA (reference sequence). There are 14 residues in the CDR3. After removal of 4 bases from V and 4 bases from J, the junction contained 9 bases not matched to a gene. The CDR3 reads CSATLAGLEYEQYF. The CDR3, as DNA: TGCAGTGCTACGTTAGCGGGACTCGAATACGAGCAGTACTTC.

This clonotype was observed many times. The chain is built from TRBV3-1 and TRBJ2-2; perhaps TRBD1 as D (6 bases). The ends were cut back, 5 bases at V and 0 bases at J, with 13 bases in the middle. Germline assignment: CDR1 LGHDT and CDR2 YNNKEL (reference sequence). CDR3 length: 16 amino acids. DNA for the CDR3: TGTGCCAGCAGCGGCCGGACAGTCGCGAACACCGGGGAGCTGTTTTTT. Translating it yields CASSGRTVANTGELFF.

This clonotype was seen repeatedly, ten times or more. The chain employs TRBV10-3 and TRBJ1-1; possible D gene TRBD1, 6 bases. The V gene lost 7 bases and the J gene lost 1 base, with 13 bases spanning the gap. Germline loops: CDR1 ENHRY, CDR2 SYGVKD. This CDR3 region has 14 residues. The CDR3 reads CAIISGGRNTEAFF. For the CDR3, the DNA is TGTGCCATCATTTCGGGGGGGCGGAACACTGAAGCTTTCTTT.

The V gene is TRBV12-3 or TRBV12-4, the J gene TRBJ2-3; TRBD2 aligns across 13 bases. This CDR3 region has 17 residues. The trim removed 5 bases at V and 2 bases at J, leaving 7 bases unmatched. The CDR3 sequence: CASSPRLAGGPTDTQYF. DNA for the CDR3: TGTGCCAGCAGTCCCCGACTAGCGGGGGGACCCACAGATACGCAGTATTTT.

This clonotype was detected ten times or more. J is TRBJ1-2 and V is TRBV20-1; D might be TRBD1 (6 bases). Germline V lookup: CDR1 DFQATT, CDR2 SNEGSKA (reference sequence). Trimming removed 6 bases from V and 9 bases from J, with 17 bases in between. The CDR3 sequence is 12 residues long. The CDR3 bases are TGCAGTGCGATAGGGGGGGTCGAAAGCTACACCTTC. Encoded protein: CSAIGGVESYTF.

In its sample, this clonotype was seen many times. The chain joins TRBV9 to TRBJ2-1; TRBD2 matches at 9 bases. V trimming: 0 bases; J trimming: 8 bases; junction bases outside the gene matches: 9. Germline V gene sequence: CDR1 SGDLS, CDR2 YYNGEE. The CDR3 runs to 16 residues. CDR3 in DNA: TGTGCCAGCAGCGTAGATCTGCGGCGGGGGGGCTATGAGCAGTTCTTC. Its protein product is CASSVDLRRGGYEQFF. Complete variable domain (other parts from reference TRBV9 and TRBJ2-1): DSGVTQTPKHLITATGQRVTLRCSPRSGDLSVYWYQQSLDQGLQFLIQYYNGEERAKGNILERFSAQQFPDLHSELNLSSLELGDSALYFCASSVDLRRGGYEQFFGPGTRLTVL.